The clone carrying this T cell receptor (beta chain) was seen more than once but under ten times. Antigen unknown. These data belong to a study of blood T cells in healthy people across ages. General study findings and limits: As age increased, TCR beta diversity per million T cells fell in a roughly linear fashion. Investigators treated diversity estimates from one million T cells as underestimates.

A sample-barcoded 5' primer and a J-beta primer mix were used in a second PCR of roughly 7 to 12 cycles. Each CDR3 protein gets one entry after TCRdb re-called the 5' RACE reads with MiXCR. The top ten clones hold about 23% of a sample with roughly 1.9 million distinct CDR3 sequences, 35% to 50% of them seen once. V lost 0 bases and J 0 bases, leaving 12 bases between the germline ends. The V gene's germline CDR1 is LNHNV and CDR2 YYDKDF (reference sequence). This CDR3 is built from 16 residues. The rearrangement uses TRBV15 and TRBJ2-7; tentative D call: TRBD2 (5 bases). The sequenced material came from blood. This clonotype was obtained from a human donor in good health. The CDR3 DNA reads TGTGCCACCAGCAGAGAACCTACGGGGAGCTCCTACGAGCAGTACTTC. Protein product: CATSREPTGSSYEQYF.